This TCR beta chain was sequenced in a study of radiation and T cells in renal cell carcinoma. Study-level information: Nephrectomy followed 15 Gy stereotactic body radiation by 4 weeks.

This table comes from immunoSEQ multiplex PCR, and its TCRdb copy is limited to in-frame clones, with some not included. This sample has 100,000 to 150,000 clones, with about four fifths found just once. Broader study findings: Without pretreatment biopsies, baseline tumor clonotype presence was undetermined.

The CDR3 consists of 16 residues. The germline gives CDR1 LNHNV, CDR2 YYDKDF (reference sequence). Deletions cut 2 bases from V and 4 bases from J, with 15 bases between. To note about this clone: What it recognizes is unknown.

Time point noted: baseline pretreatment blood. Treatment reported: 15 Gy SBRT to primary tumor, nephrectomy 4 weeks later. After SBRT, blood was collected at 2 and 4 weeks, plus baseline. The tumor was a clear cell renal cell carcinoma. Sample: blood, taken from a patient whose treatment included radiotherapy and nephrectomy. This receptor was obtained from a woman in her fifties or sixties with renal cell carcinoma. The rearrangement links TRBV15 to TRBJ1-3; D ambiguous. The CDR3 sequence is CATSRTKGDGGNTIYF. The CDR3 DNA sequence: TGTGCCACCAGCAGAACCAAGGGAGACGGGGGAAACACCATATATTTT.